This T cell receptor beta chain stems from a study of shared clonotypes between healthy human individuals. This clone came up a few times. CD45RA+ naive and CD45RA-negative memory subsets were separated from CD4+ cells. Method: immunoSEQ multiplex PCR; TCRdb's copy keeps in-frame clones and lacks some. Counted here are over a million clones, 75% occurring once; the ten biggest clones make up 1.5%. Trimming removed 1 base from V and 6 bases from J, with 13 bases in between. Germline V gene sequence: CDR1 SEHNR, CDR2 FQNEAQ (reference sequence). The CDR3 covers 15 residues. The chain has TRBV7-9 and TRBJ2-1; TRBD1 might be the D (5 bases). The clonotype originates from a man younger than 30 in good health. Input material: memory CD4+ T cells sorted from blood. The subset was: CD45RA-negative fraction. The DNA for the CDR3 is TGTGCCAGCAGCTTAGAGGGGCTGGTTCGCAATGAGCAGTTCTTC. Protein sequence: CASSLEGLVRNEQFF.